The clone carrying this TCR beta chain is a singleton in its sample. Its target is not known. Blood samples were obtained at baseline, cycle 4 day 1, and cycle 7 day 1. Clones were sequenced by immunoSEQ multiplex PCR, and TCRdb holds only the in-frame ones, with some missing. The sample has tens of thousands of clones; 84% are singletons. This specimen belongs to a study of OX40 agonist ivuxolimab in advanced cancers. Study at large: The drug used for patients, ivuxolimab, was an agonistic anti-OX40 (CD134) antibody. Hepatocellular carcinoma, melanoma, renal cell or head and neck cancer affected the dose-escalation patients. Study-wide findings and caveats: Still undetermined is the antigen specificity of the expanded peripheral T cells.

The CDR3 runs 16 residues. The ends were cut back, 1 base at V and 6 bases at J, with 19 bases in the middle. Germline V lookup: CDR1 LGHNA, CDR2 YSLEER. The material sequenced was CD4+ or CD8+ T cells sorted from blood, taken in a trial of the OX40 agonist ivuxolimab. This TCR derives from an adult with an advanced solid tumor such as melanoma, head and neck, liver or kidney cancer. This chain uses TRBV4-3 with TRBJ2-7; perhaps TRBD2 as D (5 bases). In nucleotides, the CDR3 is TGCGCCAGCAGCCAAGTCTTGAGGGAACCTAGTGCCGAGCAGTACTTC. As protein: CASSQVLREPSAEQYF.